This passage covers 32 T cell receptor beta chains from one sample sequenced in a study of T cell responses to AZD1222 COVID-19 vaccine. Method: immunoSEQ multiplex PCR; TCRdb's copy keeps in-frame clones and lacks some. Among tens of thousands of clones, 65% to 80% were seen once, and the ten largest hold 12%. The specimen was peripheral blood, collected on day 0 of AZD1222 vaccination. These receptors were taken from an adult in good health.

The chain couples TRBV18 to TRBJ2-2; 10 nucleotides agree with TRBD1. This CDR3 comprises 17 residues. J was trimmed by 0 bases and V by 1 base; bases with no gene match: 2. Germline values: CDR1 KGHSH, CDR2 LQKENI. The CDR3 DNA follows: TGTGCCAGCTCACCACGCGGACAGGGGGCGAACACCGGGGAGCTGTTTTTT. As protein: CASSPRGQGANTGELFF.

The J gene is TRBJ2-7, the V gene TRBV2; D not certain. CDR1 SNHLY and CDR2 FYNNEI come from the germline V gene. Trimming removed 4 bases at V and 2 bases at J, with 12 bases between. The CDR3 sequence is 14 residues long. The CDR3: CASSASRTPYEQYF. CDR3 DNA: TGTGCCAGCAGTGCTTCGAGAACCCCCTACGAGCAGTACTTC.

This clone was found once. This chain links TRBV18 with TRBJ1-1; D is uncertain. Trimming took 1 base from V and 0 from J, leaving 6 bases between them. CDR1 and CDR2 from the germline V gene are KGHSH and LQKENI. CDR3 length equals 14 residues. The CDR3: CASSPLSVNTEAFF. The CDR3, as DNA: TGTGCCAGCTCACCACTTTCCGTGAACACTGAAGCTTTCTTT.

The chain employs TRBV29-1 and TRBJ2-2; no clear D. CDR1 is SQVTM, CDR2 ANQGSEA, per germline. Deletions cut 2 bases from V and 0 bases from J, with 10 bases between. The CDR3 covers 15 residues. The CDR3 region is CSVEFDRTNTGELFF. The CDR3 DNA is TGCAGCGTTGAATTTGACCGAACGAACACCGGGGAGCTGTTTTTT.

This chain uses TRBV5-1 with TRBJ1-2; 7 bases agree with TRBD1. The CDR3 length is 15 residues. Trimming at V came to 3 bases and at J to 0 bases, leaving 5 bases not matched to a gene. The germline gives CDR1 SGHRS, CDR2 YFSETQ. The CDR3 region is CASSSTGASNYGYTF. The CDR3 DNA reads as TGCGCCAGCAGCTCAACAGGGGCTTCTAACTATGGCTACACCTTC.

This clone was observed once. The rearrangement joins TRBV18 to TRBJ2-3; 9 bases are a match to TRBD2. The junction had 6 bases not matched to a gene; V was cut back by 9 bases and J by 2 bases. This CDR3 has 14 residues. The germline CDR1 and CDR2 sequences are KGHSH and LQKENI. The DNA of the CDR3 is TGTGCCAGTCCCGGGACTAGCTCCACAGATACGCAGTATTTT. It encodes CASPGTSSTDTQYF.

V is TRBV6-5 and J is TRBJ2-2, with 8 bases lining up with TRBD1. The CDR3 has 14 residues. Germline CDR1 is MNHEY and CDR2 is SVGAGI. V was clipped by 8 bases and J by 5 bases; unmatched bases: 7. In nucleotides, the CDR3 is TGTGCCAGCTATCGGACAGGGTCTACCGGGGAGCTGTTTTTT. Encoded protein: CASYRTGSTGELFF.

V usage is TRBV3-1 (or the pseudogene TRBV3-2) and J usage is TRBJ2-3; D may be TRBD2 (6 bases). The CDR3 runs to 13 residues. Germline V gives CDR1 LGHDT, CDR2 YNNKEL (reference sequence). V was cut by 3 bases and J by 12 bases, with 16 bases left in between. CDR3 bases: TGTGCCAGCAGCCATAAAGGGACTCCCTTTCAGTATTTT. The encoded protein is CASSHKGTPFQYF.

The genes are TRBV5-1 and TRBJ1-1; a possible D gene is TRBD1 (5 bases). The V end lost 0 bases, the J end lost 10 bases, and 10 bases lay between the germline ends. Germline V gene lookup returns CDR1 SGHRS and CDR2 YFSETQ. This CDR3 is built from 12 residues. The CDR3: CASSLEQGRAFF. In nucleotides, the CDR3 is TGCGCCAGCAGCTTGGAGCAGGGACGAGCTTTCTTT.

The chain combines TRBV6-2 or TRBV6-3 with TRBJ2-1, with unresolved D. This CDR3 region has 14 residues. V was clipped by 0 bases and J by 8 bases, with 11 bases between them. CDR1 MNHEY and CDR2 SVGEGT come from the germline V gene. This chain's CDR3 is CASSYSIGGYEQFF. CDR3 in DNA: TGTGCCAGCAGTTACTCGATTGGCGGCTATGAGCAGTTCTTC.

This chain connects TRBV11-2 to TRBJ1-1; 8 positions match TRBD1. The V gene's germline CDR1 is SGHAT and CDR2 FQNNGV. This CDR3 comprises 14 residues. The trim removed 4 bases at V and 4 bases at J, leaving 5 bases unmatched. DNA for the CDR3: TGTGCCAGCAGCTCGGACAGGGTGGGCACTGAAGCTTTCTTT. Translated: CASSSDRVGTEAFF.

The rearrangement uses TRBV9 and TRBJ2-3; 9 bases map to TRBD2. The CDR3 covers 16 residues. The V and J ends lost 2 bases and 5 bases, in that order; junction bases with no gene match: 9. The germline V gene has CDR1 SGDLS and CDR2 YYNGEE. In DNA, the CDR3 is TGTGCCAGCAGCGTTCTTAGCGGGGGATCTGGAGATACGCAGTATTTT. Protein: CASSVLSGGSGDTQYF.

The chain employs TRBV12-3 or TRBV12-4 and TRBJ1-1; D not resolved. V shed 7 bases and J shed 4 bases, with 10 bases lying between them. The CDR3 spans 12 residues. CDR3 sequence reads: CASTHVSTEAFF. In DNA, the CDR3 is TGTGCCAGCACCCATGTTAGCACTGAAGCTTTCTTT.

This clone was seen only a few times. CDR3: CASSHRDRDEKLFF. The CDR3, as DNA: TGCGCCAGCAGCCACCGGGACCGAGATGAAAAACTGTTTTTT. The chain uses TRBV5-1 and TRBJ1-4; D is possibly TRBD1 (5 bases). The CDR3 has 14 residues. Trimming removed 4 bases from V and 6 bases from J, with 13 bases in between. CDR1 and CDR2 from the germline V gene are SGHRS and YFSETQ.

This clone was observed a single time. The V and J genes are TRBV3-1 (or the pseudogene TRBV3-2) and TRBJ2-5; D call uncertain. The J call may be incorrect, as the DNA end agrees better with TRBJ2-7. Germline V gene sequence: CDR1 LGHDT, CDR2 YNNKEL (reference sequence). The CDR3 consists of 14 residues. The CDR3 sequence: CASSQYSSSYEQYF. The CDR3 region has the DNA TGTGCCAGCAGCCAATACAGTAGCTCCTACGAGCAGTACTTC.

CDR3 protein: CASSLVRDRSYEQYF. CDR3 in DNA: TGTGCCAGCAGTTTGGTCCGGGACAGATCCTACGAGCAGTACTTC. This chain links TRBV27 with TRBJ2-7; 7 bases are shared with TRBD1. This CDR3 comprises 15 residues. V lost 3 bases to trimming and J lost 1 base; unmatched junction nucleotides: 6. CDR1 MNHEY and CDR2 SMNVEV come from the germline V gene (reference sequence).

The chain couples TRBV24-1 to TRBJ1-5, with D tentatively TRBD1 (6 bases). This CDR3 region has 14 residues. The V and J ends lost 3 bases and 4 bases respectively, with 9 bases between them. Germline V gene lookup returns CDR1 KGHDR and CDR2 SFDVKD. The DNA for the CDR3 is TGTGCCACCAGTGATAGTGGACAGAATCAGCCCCAGCATTTT. Translation: CATSDSGQNQPQHF.

The chain links TRBV5-4 to TRBJ2-2; D may correspond to TRBD1 or TRBD2 (6 bases each). The ends were cut back, 3 bases at V and 0 bases at J, with 15 bases in the middle. Germline lookup yields CDR1 SGHNT and CDR2 YYREEE (reference sequence). The CDR3 spans 17 residues. CDR3 coding DNA: TGTGCCAGCAGCTCCCCGGGGGCGGTCGCGAACACCGGGGAGCTGTTTTTT. Translated: CASSSPGAVANTGELFF. Drawing the rest from reference TRBV5-4 and TRBJ2-2, the complete variable domain is ETGVTQSPTHLIKTRGQQVTLRCSSQSGHNTVSWYQQALGQGPQFIFQYYREEENGRGNFPPRFSGLQFPNYSSELNVNALELDDSALYLCASSSPGAVANTGELFFGEGSRLTVL.

CDR3 nucleotide sequence: TGTGCCAGCAGCCCGCACCGGCTAGCTCAGGGAGATACGCAGTATTTT. As protein: CASSPHRLAQGDTQYF. This sequence joins TRBV7-8 and TRBJ2-3, with D perhaps matching TRBD1 or TRBD2 (5 bases each). This CDR3 is built from 16 residues. Germline V gene lookup returns CDR1 SGHVS and CDR2 FQNEAQ. V was pared by 5 bases and J by 5 bases, with 20 bases between.

J is TRBJ2-1 and V is TRBV19, with 11 bases matching TRBD2. The CDR3 length is 13 residues. Unmatched junction bases numbered 2, after V lost 4 bases and J lost 9 bases. The germline V gene encodes CDR1 LNHDA and CDR2 SQIVND (reference sequence). The CDR3 coding sequence is TGTGCCAGTAGTAGAGGACTAGCGGGTGAGCAGTTCTTC. The encoded protein is CASSRGLAGEQFF.

The V call is TRBV27, the J call TRBJ1-5, with D possibly being TRBD1 (6 bases). There are 17 residues in the CDR3. The V end was cut by 4 bases, the J end by 3 bases, with 19 bases between. Germline CDR1 reads MNHEY; CDR2 reads SMNVEV (reference sequence). CDR3 region: CASSSTAGAEYNQPQHF. DNA for the CDR3: TGTGCCAGCAGTTCCACCGCAGGGGCCGAATACAATCAGCCCCAGCATTTT.

This clone turned up a few times. This rearrangement joins TRBV25-1 to TRBJ2-7; D ambiguous. The germline V gene has CDR1 MGHDK and CDR2 SYGVNS. The V and J ends lost 1 base and 4 bases respectively, with 11 bases between them. The CDR3 runs to 14 residues. The CDR3 DNA follows: TGTGCCAGCAGTGAATCTAAAGGACCTTACGAGCAGTACTTC. It encodes CASSESKGPYEQYF.

This sequence joins TRBV7-2 and TRBJ1-6; the D is unclear. The CDR3 is 14 residues long. Germline CDR1 is SGHTA and CDR2 is FQGNSA. V lost 3 bases and J lost 13, with 16 bases in between. CDR3 loop: CASSFGFRTNPLHF. The CDR3 DNA follows: TGTGCCAGCAGCTTTGGATTTAGGACCAACCCCCTCCACTTT. Variable domain in full (rest from reference TRBV7-2 and TRBJ1-6): GAGVSQSPSNKVTEKGKDVELRCDPISGHTALYWYRQSLGQGLEFLIYFQGNSAPDKSGLPSDRFSAERTGGSVSTLTIQRTQQEDSAVYLCASSFGFRTNPLHFGNGTRLTVT.

V is TRBV3-1 (or the pseudogene TRBV3-2) and J is TRBJ1-4, with TRBD1 matching 9 bases. CDR3 length: 15 amino acids. Germline lookup yields CDR1 LGHDT and CDR2 YNNKEL (reference sequence). V was pared by 4 bases and J by 7 bases, with 7 bases of the junction left unmatched. Here the CDR3 DNA reads TGTGCCAGCAGCCGTGGGGGACAGGGAGGTGAAAAACTGTTTTTT. This sequence encodes CASSRGGQGGEKLFF.

The V and J genes are TRBV27 and TRBJ2-3, with 8 bases identical to TRBD1. Germline V CDR1 and CDR2: MNHEY, SMNVEV (reference sequence). There are 15 residues in the CDR3. V dropped 6 bases and J dropped 4; count of bases not matched to a gene: 9. Here the CDR3 DNA reads TGTGCCAGCAGCCCAGTTGGGACAGGAGCAGATACGCAGTATTTT. This codes for CASSPVGTGADTQYF.

The sample holds one count of this clone. The chain recombines TRBV7-9 with TRBJ2-1; tentatively, D is TRBD2 (5 bases). The CDR3 is made up of 13 amino acids. Germline loops: CDR1 SEHNR, CDR2 FQNEAQ (reference sequence). Trimming pared 10 bases from V and 4 bases from J, leaving 14 bases between. The CDR3 region is CATTWTLYNEQFF. The CDR3 DNA reads as TGTGCCACAACATGGACTCTATACAATGAGCAGTTCTTC. The variable domain in full, completed from reference TRBV7-9 and TRBJ2-1, reads DTGVSQNPRHKITKRGQNVTFRCDPISEHNRLYWYRQTLGQGPEFLTYFQNEAQLEKSRLLSDRFSAERPKGSFSTLEIQRTEQGDSAMYLCATTWTLYNEQFFGPGTRLTVL.

This clone showed up just a few times. The rearrangement joins TRBV3-1 (or the pseudogene TRBV3-2) to TRBJ1-2; possibly TRBD1 for D (6 bases). Germline assignment: CDR1 LGHDT and CDR2 YNNKEL (reference sequence). The CDR3 consists of 14 residues. Trimming stripped 1 base from V and 4 bases from J, with 10 bases between. CDR3 DNA sequence: TGTGCCAGCAGCCAAGGGACAGAGAGCTATGGCTACACCTTC. Protein: CASSQGTESYGYTF.

The chain couples TRBV6-2 or TRBV6-3 to TRBJ2-3, with 7 positions matching TRBD2. The CDR3 loop spans 15 amino acids. Losses at the gene ends were 5 bases for V and 2 bases for J; bases not matched to a gene: 7. Germline-derived CDR1 and CDR2 are MNHEY and SVGEGT. The CDR3: CASSGKSGVTDTQYF. As DNA, the CDR3 is TGTGCCAGCAGTGGCAAAAGCGGGGTCACAGATACGCAGTATTTT.

The chain links TRBV18 to TRBJ1-3; no reliable D call. V was pared by 3 bases and J by 0 bases, with 9 bases between. Looked up from germline, CDR1 is KGHSH and CDR2 is LQKENI. CDR3 length: 15 amino acids. The CDR3 here is CASSPVGSSGNTIYF. In DNA, the CDR3 is TGTGCCAGCTCACCGGTAGGCAGCTCTGGAAACACCATATATTTT.

Here the CDR3 reads CASSSGQGARETQYF. The CDR3 DNA is TGTGCCAGCAGCTCTGGACAGGGGGCCCGGGAGACCCAGTACTTC. The chain employs TRBV7-8 and TRBJ2-5, with 11 bases that match TRBD1. Germline V gene sequence: CDR1 SGHVS, CDR2 FQNEAQ. V lost 4 bases and J lost 5; bases outside the gene matches: 6. The length of the CDR3 is 15 residues. Full variable domain (missing parts from reference TRBV7-8 and TRBJ2-5): GAGVSQSPRYKVAKRGQDVALRCDPISGHVSLFWYQQALGQGPEFLTYFQNEAQLDKSGLPSDRFFAERPEGSVSTLKIQRTQQEDSAVYLCASSSGQGARETQYFGPGTRLLVL.

The chain joins TRBV19 to TRBJ2-2; TRBD2 might be the D (6 bases). CDR1 LNHDA and CDR2 SQIVND come from the germline V gene (reference sequence). The ends were cut back, 7 bases at V and 8 bases at J, with 23 bases in the middle. This CDR3 region has 16 residues. The CDR3 DNA reads TGTGCCAGTACCTTTAGCACCGGGACTCCAAGGGGGGAGCTGTTTTTT. It codes for CASTFSTGTPRGELFF.

This chain connects TRBV7-2 to TRBJ1-2; the D is unclear. Trimming left V 2 bases short and J 4 bases short, with 8 bases between. This CDR3 spans 13 amino acids. Germline V CDR1 and CDR2: SGHTA, FQGNSA. CDR3 nucleotide sequence: TGTGCCAGCAGCTTAATATTCCCCTATGGCTACACCTTC. It encodes CASSLIFPYGYTF.